The text below deals with one T cell receptor (beta chain). Its antigen remains unidentified. Clones were read by immunoSEQ multiplex PCR, and TCRdb kept only the in-frame ones, dropping some. Of 20,000 or so clones in the sample, about nine tenths were seen once. These data belong to a study of STAT3 mutations in large granular lymphocyte leukemia. Study findings and constraints: In T-cell large granular lymphocyte leukemia, about half of patients showed multiple immunodominant subclonotypes.

Per germline, CDR1 MNHEY and CDR2 SVGAGI. This CDR3 contains 15 residues. V lost 8 bases and J 5 bases, leaving 19 bases between the germline ends. The sequence came from a man aged 55-75 years with T-cell large granular lymphocyte leukemia. Some clones in this sample may be carry-over from other donors' samples. The chain uses TRBV6-5 and TRBJ2-4, with D possibly being TRBD2 (7 bases). The specimen was peripheral blood mononuclear cells. CDR3 coding DNA: TGTGCCAGCGGGTGGTGGGGGGGCGGTCAAAACATTCAGTACTTC. It yields the protein CASGWWGGGQNIQYF.